Following are 7 T cell receptor beta chains from one sample sequenced in a study of shared clonotypes between healthy human individuals. Naive CD8 populations comprised CD45RO-negative cells positively selected for CCR7, excluding terminally differentiated effector memory CD45RA+ cells. This table comes from immunoSEQ multiplex PCR, and its TCRdb copy is limited to in-frame clones, with some not included. The sample records hundreds of thousands of clones, approximately 92% being singletons. Sample: naive CD8+ T cells sorted from blood. The source is a man aged 25 to 40 in good health.

The rearrangement joins TRBV27 to TRBJ2-3; 7 bases are shared with TRBD2. The CDR3 consists of 16 residues. Germline V gene sequence: CDR1 MNHEY, CDR2 SMNVEV (reference sequence). The junction had 11 bases not matched to a gene; V was cut back by 6 bases and J by 2 bases. Here the CDR3 DNA reads TGTGCCAGCAGGATTGCCGGGCTAGCGGACACAGATACGCAGTATTTT. It yields the protein CASRIAGLADTDTQYF.

The J gene is TRBJ2-7, the V gene TRBV7-2, with TRBD1 as a possible D gene (5 bases). V was clipped by 3 bases and J by 3 bases, with 15 bases between them. This CDR3 comprises 15 residues. In germline, CDR1 is SGHTA, CDR2 FQGNSA. This chain's CDR3 is CASSFPQDLFYEQYF. DNA for the CDR3: TGTGCCAGCAGCTTCCCACAGGATCTCTTCTACGAGCAGTACTTC.

A word on this clone: One end of the junction varies from germline; a read error may be responsible. The gene calls are TRBV7-9 and TRBJ2-3; 10 bases fit TRBD2. The CDR3 length is 18 residues. The germline CDR1 and CDR2 sequences are SEHNR and FQNEAQ (reference sequence). CDR3 in amino acids: CATSPTASGSSPTHTQYF. For the CDR3, the DNA is TGTGCCACCTCTCCGACGGCTAGCGGGAGTTCCCCCACACATACGCAGTATTTT.

The gene calls are TRBV5-1 and TRBJ2-1; 10 bases line up with TRBD1. This CDR3 is 15 amino acids long. CDR1 SGHRS and CDR2 YFSETQ come from the germline V gene. With 4 bases clipped from V and 7 bases from J, the junction kept 8 bases outside the gene matches. The DNA of the CDR3 is TGCGCCAGCAGCATCGACAGGGGGCGGCTTAATGAGCAGTTCTTC. It specifies CASSIDRGRLNEQFF.

The chain has TRBV9 and TRBJ2-3; TRBD2 might be the D (5 bases). Trimming removed 4 bases from V and 4 bases from J, with 10 bases in between. Per germline, CDR1 SGDLS and CDR2 YYNGEE. The length of the CDR3 is 13 residues. CDR3 region: CASSPWGADTQYF. The CDR3 nucleotides read TGTGCCAGCAGCCCTTGGGGAGCAGATACGCAGTATTTT.

The chain uses TRBV19 and TRBJ2-6; 10 bases align to TRBD2. After removal of 6 bases from V and 0 bases from J, the junction contained 5 bases not matched to a gene. Germline V CDR1 and CDR2: LNHDA, SQIVND (reference sequence). The CDR3 totals 17 residues. The CDR3 DNA follows: TGTGCCAGTAGACCGGGACTAGCGACCTCTGGGGCCAACGTCCTGACTTTC. Protein: CASRPGLATSGANVLTF.

The chain uses TRBV28 and TRBJ2-1; 7 bases match TRBD2. After removal of 2 bases from V and 2 bases from J, the junction contained 0 bases not matched to a gene. Per the germline V gene, CDR1 is MDHEN and CDR2 is SYDVKM. The length of the CDR3 is 14 residues. DNA of the CDR3: TGTGCCAGCAGTTTACTAGCGGCCTACAATGAGCAGTTCTTC. Protein sequence: CASSLLAAYNEQFF.